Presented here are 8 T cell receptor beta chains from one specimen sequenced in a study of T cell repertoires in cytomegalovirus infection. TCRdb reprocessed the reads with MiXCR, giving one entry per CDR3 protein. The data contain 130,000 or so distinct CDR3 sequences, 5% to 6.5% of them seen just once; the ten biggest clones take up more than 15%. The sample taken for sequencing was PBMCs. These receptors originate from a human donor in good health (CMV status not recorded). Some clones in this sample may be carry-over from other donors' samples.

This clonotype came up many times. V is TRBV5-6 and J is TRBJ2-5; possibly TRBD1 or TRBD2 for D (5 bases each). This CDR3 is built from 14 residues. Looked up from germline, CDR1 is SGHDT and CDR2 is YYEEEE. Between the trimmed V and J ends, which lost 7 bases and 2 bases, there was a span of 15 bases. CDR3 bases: TGTGCCAGCGGACGACCGGGACGGCAAGAGACCCAGTACTTC. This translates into CASGRPGRQETQYF.

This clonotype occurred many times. The CDR3 region is CASSFGLAGGIDEQFF. CDR3 DNA sequence: TGTGCCAGCAGCTTCGGACTAGCGGGGGGTATCGATGAGCAGTTCTTC. V is TRBV7-2 and J is TRBJ2-1; 14 bases align to TRBD2. The V and J ends lost 3 bases and 8 bases, in that order; junction bases with no gene match: 6. This CDR3 spans 16 amino acids. Germline V gives CDR1 SGHTA, CDR2 FQGNSA.

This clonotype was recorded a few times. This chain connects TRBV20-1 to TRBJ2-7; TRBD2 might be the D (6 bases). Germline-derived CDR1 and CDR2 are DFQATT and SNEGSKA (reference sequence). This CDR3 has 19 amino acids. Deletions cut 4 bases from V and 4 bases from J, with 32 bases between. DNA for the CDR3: TGCAGTGCTAACCCTGGAATGCGGAGGGGCCTCCCCAAAATTTACGAGCAGTACTTC. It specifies CSANPGMRRGLPKIYEQYF.

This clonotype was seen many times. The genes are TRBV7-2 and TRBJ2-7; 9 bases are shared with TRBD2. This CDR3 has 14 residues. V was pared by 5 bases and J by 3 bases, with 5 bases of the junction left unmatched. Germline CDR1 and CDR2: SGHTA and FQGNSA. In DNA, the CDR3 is TGTGCCAGCAGCAGACAGCGGGGGGACTACGAGCAGTACTTC. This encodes CASSRQRGDYEQYF.

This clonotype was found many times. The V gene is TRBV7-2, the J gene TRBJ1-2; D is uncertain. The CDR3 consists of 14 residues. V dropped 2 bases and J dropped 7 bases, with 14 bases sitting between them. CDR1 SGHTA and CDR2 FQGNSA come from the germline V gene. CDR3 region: CASSLSGSAFGYTF. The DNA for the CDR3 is TGTGCCAGCAGCTTATCAGGTTCCGCGTTTGGCTACACCTTC.

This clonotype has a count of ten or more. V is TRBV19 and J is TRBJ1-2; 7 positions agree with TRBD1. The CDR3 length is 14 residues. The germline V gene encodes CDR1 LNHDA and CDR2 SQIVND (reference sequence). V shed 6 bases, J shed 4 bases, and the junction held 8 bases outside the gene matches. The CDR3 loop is CASRRQGVGYGYTF. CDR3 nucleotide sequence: TGTGCCAGTAGGAGACAGGGAGTAGGCTATGGCTACACCTTC.

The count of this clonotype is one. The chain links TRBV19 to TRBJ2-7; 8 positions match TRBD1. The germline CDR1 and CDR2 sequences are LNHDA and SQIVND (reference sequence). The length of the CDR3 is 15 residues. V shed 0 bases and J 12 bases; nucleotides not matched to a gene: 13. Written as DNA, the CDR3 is TGTGCCAGTAGTATAGATCATCTGTCCGGGACAGGCCCGTACTTC. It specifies CASSIDHLSGTGPYF.

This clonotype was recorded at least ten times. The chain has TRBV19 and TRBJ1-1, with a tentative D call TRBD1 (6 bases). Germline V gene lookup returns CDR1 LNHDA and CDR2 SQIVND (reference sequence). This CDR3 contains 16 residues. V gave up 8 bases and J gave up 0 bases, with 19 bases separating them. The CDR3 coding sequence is TGTGCCAGTCGCAAAAGGGGGACGGTAATGAACACTGAAGCTTTCTTT. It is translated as CASRKRGTVMNTEAFF.